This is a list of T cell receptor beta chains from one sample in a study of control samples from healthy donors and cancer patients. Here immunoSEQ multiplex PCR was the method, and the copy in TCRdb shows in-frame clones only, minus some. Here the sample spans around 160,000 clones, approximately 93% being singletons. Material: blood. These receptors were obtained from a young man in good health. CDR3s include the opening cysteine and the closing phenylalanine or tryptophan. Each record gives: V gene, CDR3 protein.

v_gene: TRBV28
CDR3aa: CASGTGGFIEKLFF

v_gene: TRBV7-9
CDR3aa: CASSPGQGASTEEKLFF

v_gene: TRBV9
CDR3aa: CASATGAGTYEQYF

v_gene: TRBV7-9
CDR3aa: CASSLPLSGLAGSTDTQYF

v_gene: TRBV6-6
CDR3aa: CASSYESFPTNYGYTF

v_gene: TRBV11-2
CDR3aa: CASSFGGGIAGTETQYF

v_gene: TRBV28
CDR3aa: CASSSPREGNEQYF

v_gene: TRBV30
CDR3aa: CAWSDGTYGYTF

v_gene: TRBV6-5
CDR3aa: CARATHLLEDGYTF

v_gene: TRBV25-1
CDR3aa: CASSAEDYRQELFF

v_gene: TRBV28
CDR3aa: CASSSSTANYGYTF

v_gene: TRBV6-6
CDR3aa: CASSYGGSGQETQYF

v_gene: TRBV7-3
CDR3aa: CASSLIGGVLTDTQYF

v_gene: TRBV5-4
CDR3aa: CASSLTGPFGEKLFF

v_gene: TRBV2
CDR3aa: CASSEFGRNSGNTIYF

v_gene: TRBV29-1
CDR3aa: CSVEGAYYGYTF

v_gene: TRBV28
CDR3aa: CASFEGINSPLHF

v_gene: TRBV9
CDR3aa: CASRPSGATGELFF

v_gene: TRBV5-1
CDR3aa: CASSLSGETQYF

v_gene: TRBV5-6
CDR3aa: CASSLEENTDTQYF

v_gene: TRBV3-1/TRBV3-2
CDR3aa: CASSQDVNQAAFF

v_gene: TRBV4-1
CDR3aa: CASSPGFPRRGRGNTGELFF

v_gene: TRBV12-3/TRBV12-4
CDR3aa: CASSFSGGEQFF

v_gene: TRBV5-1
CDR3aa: CASKIQGAFGDIQYF

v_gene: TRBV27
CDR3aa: CASRTQGAGQPQHF

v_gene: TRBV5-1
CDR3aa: CASSLDVWFPYEQYF

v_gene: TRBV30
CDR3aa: CAWSVQGRRFVDTEAFF

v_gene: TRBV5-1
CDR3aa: CASSLANRGPYEQYF

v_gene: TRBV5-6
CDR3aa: CASSLYRETQPQHF

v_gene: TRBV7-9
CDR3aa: CASSSPALMSGYTF

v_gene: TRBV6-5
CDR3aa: CASSYRAGGLEQFF

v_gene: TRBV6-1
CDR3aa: CASSEAPSTGPRTSYQPQHF

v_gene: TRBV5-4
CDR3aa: CASREGGIGNSPLHF

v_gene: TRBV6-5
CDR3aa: CASGTNEKLFF

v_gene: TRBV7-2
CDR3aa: CASSLGGRAGAGTDTQYF

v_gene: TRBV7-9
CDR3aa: CASSLMEQPQHF

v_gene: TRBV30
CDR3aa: CAWSVQGDIQYF

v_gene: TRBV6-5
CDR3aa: CASRSFLGVGTEAFF

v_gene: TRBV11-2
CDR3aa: CASSLTVVGVSSYNEQFF

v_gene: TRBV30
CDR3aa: CAWSSFFTGELFF

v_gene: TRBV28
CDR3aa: CASYLNTEAFF

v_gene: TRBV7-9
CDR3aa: CASEGASVQVYEQYF